This T cell receptor beta chain was identified during a study of T cell repertoires in cytomegalovirus infection. In the study overall: Shared public TCR beta signatures pointed to both CMV infection and a matching HLA type. Study-wide results and caveats: CMV carriers having the relevant HLA were flagged by cumulative public TCR beta family frequency. Ex vivo responses were dominated by HLA-C-restricted CMV-specific TCR beta clonotypes.

TCRdb re-derived calls from the reads in MiXCR, one entry per CDR3 protein. This sample carries approximately 1,000,000 distinct CDR3 sequences, less than 35% of them seen once, and the ten largest clones take over 13%. J lost 0 bases, V lost 3 bases, and 19 bases had no gene match. Germline CDR1 reads SGHRS; CDR2 reads YFSETQ. The CDR3 has 21 amino acids. As to this clonotype: What it binds is not known.

This chain links TRBV5-1 with TRBJ2-1, with 9 bases aligning to TRBD2. Source: cultured CD8+ T cells from PBMCs, taken from culture after CMV antigen stimulation. The clonotype comes from a human donor in good health (CMV status not recorded). Some clones in this sample may be carry-over from other donors' samples. The CDR3 loop reads CASSSTQRGVFLRGSYNEQFF. As DNA, the CDR3 is TGCGCCAGCAGCTCAACTCAGCGGGGGGTTTTTCTCCGGGGCTCCTACAATGAGCAGTTCTTC. Variable domain in full (rest from reference TRBV5-1 and TRBJ2-1): KAGVTQTPRYLIKTRGQQVTLSCSPISGHRSVSWYQQTPGQGLQFLFEYFSETQRNKGNFPGRFSGRQFSNSRSEMNVSTLELGDSALYLCASSSTQRGVFLRGSYNEQFFGPGTRLTVL.